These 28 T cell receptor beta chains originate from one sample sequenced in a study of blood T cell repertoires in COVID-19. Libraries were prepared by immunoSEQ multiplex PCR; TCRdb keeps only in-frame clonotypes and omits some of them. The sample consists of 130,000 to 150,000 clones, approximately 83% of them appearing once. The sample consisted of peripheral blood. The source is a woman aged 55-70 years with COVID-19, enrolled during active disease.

The CDR3 loop is CASSYSIGRNQETQYF. The CDR3 DNA reads TGTGCCAGCAGTTACTCTATTGGGCGCAACCAAGAGACCCAGTACTTC. The rearrangement links TRBV6-5 to TRBJ2-5, with D uncertain. There are 16 residues in the CDR3. Germline CDR1 MNHEY, CDR2 SVGAGI. The V end lost 0 bases, the J end lost 0 bases, and 11 bases lay between the germline ends.

The CDR3: CASSSHRGNTGELFF. The CDR3 bases are TGTGCCAGCAGCTCACACAGGGGTAACACCGGGGAGCTGTTTTTT. This chain links TRBV11-3 with TRBJ2-2, with 7 bases aligning to TRBD1. The CDR3 length is 15 residues. Germline-derived CDR1 and CDR2 are SGHNT and YENEEA. Trimming took 4 bases from V and 2 from J; bases not matched to a gene: 4.

The CDR3 region has the DNA TGTGCCAGCAGCTTAGACCATGCGGTAAGCTCCTACGAGCAGTACTTC. It translates to CASSLDHAVSSYEQYF. The gene calls are TRBV11-2 and TRBJ2-7; D not certain. Trimming shortened V by 0 bases and J by 0 bases, and 12 bases separated the two germline ends. In germline, CDR1 is SGHAT, CDR2 FQNNGV. The CDR3 is 16 amino acids.

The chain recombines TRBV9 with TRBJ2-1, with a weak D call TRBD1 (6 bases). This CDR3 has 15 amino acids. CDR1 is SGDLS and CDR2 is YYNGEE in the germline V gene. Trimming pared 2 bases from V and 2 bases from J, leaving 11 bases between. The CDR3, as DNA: TGTGCCAGCAGCGTTCCAGGGGAACCCTACAATGAGCAGTTCTTC. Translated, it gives CASSVPGEPYNEQFF. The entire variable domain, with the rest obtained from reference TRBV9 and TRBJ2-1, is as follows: DSGVTQTPKHLITATGQRVTLRCSPRSGDLSVYWYQQSLDQGLQFLIQYYNGEERAKGNILERFSAQQFPDLHSELNLSSLELGDSALYFCASSVPGEPYNEQFFGPGTRLTVL.

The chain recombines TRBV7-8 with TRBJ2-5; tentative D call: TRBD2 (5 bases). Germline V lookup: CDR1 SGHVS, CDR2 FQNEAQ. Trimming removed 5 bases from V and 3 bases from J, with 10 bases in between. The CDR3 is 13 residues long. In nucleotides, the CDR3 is TGTGCCAGCAGCGCGGACGGGAAAGAGACCCAGTACTTC. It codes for CASSADGKETQYF.

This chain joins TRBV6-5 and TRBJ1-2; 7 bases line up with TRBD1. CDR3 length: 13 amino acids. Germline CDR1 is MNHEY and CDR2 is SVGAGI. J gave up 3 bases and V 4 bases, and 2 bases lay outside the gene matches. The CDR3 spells CASSSGGYYGYTF. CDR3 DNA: TGTGCCAGCAGTTCAGGGGGGTACTATGGCTACACCTTC.

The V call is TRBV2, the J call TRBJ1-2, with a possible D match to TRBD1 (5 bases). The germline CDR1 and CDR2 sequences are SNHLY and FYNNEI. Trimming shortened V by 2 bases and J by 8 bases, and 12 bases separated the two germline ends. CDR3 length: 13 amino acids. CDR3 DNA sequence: TGTGCCAGCAGTGAACGACAGCTGTGGGGCTACACCTTC. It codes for CASSERQLWGYTF.

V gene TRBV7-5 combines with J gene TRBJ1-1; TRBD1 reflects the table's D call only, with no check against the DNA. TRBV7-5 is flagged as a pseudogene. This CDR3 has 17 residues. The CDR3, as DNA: TGTGTCAGAAGCCCAACCCCAGGGGACGGAGTGAACACTGAAGCTTTCTTT. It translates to CVRSPTPGDGVNTEAFF.

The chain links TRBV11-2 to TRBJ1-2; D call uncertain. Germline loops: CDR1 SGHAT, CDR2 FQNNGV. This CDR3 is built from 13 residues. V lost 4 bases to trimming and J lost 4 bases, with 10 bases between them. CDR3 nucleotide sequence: TGTGCCAGCAGCTATGGAACAGCCTATGGCTACACCTTC. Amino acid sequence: CASSYGTAYGYTF.

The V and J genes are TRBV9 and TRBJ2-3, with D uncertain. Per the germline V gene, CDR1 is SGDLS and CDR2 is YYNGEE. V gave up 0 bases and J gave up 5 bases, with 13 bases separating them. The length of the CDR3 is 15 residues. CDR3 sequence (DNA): TGTGCCAGCAGCGTAGTGGGTGGGCCCCGAGATACGCAGTATTTT. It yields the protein CASSVVGGPRDTQYF. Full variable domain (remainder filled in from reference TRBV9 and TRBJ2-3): DSGVTQTPKHLITATGQRVTLRCSPRSGDLSVYWYQQSLDQGLQFLIQYYNGEERAKGNILERFSAQQFPDLHSELNLSSLELGDSALYFCASSVVGGPRDTQYFGPGTRLTVL.

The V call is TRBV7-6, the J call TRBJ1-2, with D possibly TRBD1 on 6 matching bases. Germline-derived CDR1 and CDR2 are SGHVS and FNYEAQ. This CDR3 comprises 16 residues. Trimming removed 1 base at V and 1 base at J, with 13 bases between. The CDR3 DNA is TGTGCCAGCAGCTTAGTAGGCAGGGGCCTTAACTATGGCTACACCTTC. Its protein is CASSLVGRGLNYGYTF.

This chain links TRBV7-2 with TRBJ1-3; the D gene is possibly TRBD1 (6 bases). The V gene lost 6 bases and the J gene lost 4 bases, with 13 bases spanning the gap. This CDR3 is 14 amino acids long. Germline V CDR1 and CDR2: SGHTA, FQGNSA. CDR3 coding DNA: TGTGCCAGCAGTGGGGGGGCGCAAGGAAACACCATATATTTT. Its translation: CASSGGAQGNTIYF. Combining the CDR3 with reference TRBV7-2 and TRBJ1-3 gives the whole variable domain GAGVSQSPSNKVTEKGKDVELRCDPISGHTALYWYRQSLGQGLEFLIYFQGNSAPDKSGLPSDRFSAERTGGSVSTLTIQRTQQEDSAVYLCASSGGAQGNTIYFGEGSWLTVV.

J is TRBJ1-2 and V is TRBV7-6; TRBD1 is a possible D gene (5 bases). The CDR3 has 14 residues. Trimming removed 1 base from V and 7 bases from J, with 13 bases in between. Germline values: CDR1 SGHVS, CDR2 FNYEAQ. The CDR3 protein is CASSLDMSGFGYTF. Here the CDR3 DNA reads TGTGCCAGCAGCTTAGATATGTCAGGGTTTGGCTACACCTTC.

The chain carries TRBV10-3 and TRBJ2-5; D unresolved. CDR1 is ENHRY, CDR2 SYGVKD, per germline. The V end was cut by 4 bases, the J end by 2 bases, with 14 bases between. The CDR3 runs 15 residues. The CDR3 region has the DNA TGTGCCATCAGTGGATGGCGCGACTCTCAAGAGACCCAGTACTTC. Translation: CAISGWRDSQETQYF.

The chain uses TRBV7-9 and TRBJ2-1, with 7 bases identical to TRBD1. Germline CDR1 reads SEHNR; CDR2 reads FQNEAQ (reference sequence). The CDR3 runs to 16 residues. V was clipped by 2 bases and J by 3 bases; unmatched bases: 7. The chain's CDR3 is CASSLTGAQLYNEQFF. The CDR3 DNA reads TGTGCCAGCAGCTTAACAGGGGCTCAGCTCTACAATGAGCAGTTCTTC. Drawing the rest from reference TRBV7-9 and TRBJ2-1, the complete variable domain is DTGVSQNPRHKITKRGQNVTFRCDPISEHNRLYWYRQTLGQGPEFLTYFQNEAQLEKSRLLSDRFSAERPKGSFSTLEIQRTEQGDSAMYLCASSLTGAQLYNEQFFGPGTRLTVL.

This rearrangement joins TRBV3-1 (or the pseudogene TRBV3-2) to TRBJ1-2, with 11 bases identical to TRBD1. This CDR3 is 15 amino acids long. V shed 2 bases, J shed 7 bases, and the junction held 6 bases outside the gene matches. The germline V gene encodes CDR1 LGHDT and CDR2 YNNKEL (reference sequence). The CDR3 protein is CASSQTVGTGGGYTF. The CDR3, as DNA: TGTGCCAGCAGCCAAACGGTGGGGACAGGGGGTGGCTACACCTTC.

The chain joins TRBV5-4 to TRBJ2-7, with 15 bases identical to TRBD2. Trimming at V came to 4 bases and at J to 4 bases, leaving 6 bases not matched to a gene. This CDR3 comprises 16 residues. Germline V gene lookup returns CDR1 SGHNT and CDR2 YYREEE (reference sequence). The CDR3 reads CASSPRTSGGVYEQYF. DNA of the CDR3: TGTGCCAGCAGCCCCCGGACTAGCGGGGGGGTTTACGAGCAGTACTTC.

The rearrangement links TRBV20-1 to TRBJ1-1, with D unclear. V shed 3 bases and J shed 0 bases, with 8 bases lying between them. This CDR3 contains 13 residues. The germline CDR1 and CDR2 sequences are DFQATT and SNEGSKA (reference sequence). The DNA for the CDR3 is TGCAGTGCTAGTTTCGGTCTGAACACTGAAGCTTTCTTT. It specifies CSASFGLNTEAFF.

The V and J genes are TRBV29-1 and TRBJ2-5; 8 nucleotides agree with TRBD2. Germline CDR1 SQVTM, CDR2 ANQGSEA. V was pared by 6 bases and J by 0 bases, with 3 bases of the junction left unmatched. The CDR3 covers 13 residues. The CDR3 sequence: CSVRAGDQETQYF. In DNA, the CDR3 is TGCAGCGTCCGAGCGGGGGACCAAGAGACCCAGTACTTC.

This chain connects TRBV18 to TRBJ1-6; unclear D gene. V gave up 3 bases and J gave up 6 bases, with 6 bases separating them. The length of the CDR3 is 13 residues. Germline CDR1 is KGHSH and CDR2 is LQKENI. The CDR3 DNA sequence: TGTGCCAGCTCACCCGACTTTAATTCACCCCTCCACTTT. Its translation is CASSPDFNSPLHF.

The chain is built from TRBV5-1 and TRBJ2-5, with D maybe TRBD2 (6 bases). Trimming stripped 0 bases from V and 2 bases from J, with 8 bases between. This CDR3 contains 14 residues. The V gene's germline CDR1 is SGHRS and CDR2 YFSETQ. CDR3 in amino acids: CASSLEGLQETQYF. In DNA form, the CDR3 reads TGCGCCAGCAGCTTGGAGGGACTTCAAGAGACCCAGTACTTC.

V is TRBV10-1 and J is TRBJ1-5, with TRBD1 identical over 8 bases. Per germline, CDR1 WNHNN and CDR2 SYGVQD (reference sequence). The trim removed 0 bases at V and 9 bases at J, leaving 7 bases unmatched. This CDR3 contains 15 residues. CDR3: CASSESEQGTGPQHF. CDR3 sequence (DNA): TGCGCCAGCAGTGAGTCCGAACAGGGGACAGGGCCCCAGCATTTT.

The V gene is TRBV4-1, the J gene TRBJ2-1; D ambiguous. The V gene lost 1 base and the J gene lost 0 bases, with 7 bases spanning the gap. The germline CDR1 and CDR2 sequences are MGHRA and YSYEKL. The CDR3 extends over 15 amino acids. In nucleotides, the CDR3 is TGCGCCAGCAGCCAAGGAAGGAGCTCCTACAATGAGCAGTTCTTC. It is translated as CASSQGRSSYNEQFF.

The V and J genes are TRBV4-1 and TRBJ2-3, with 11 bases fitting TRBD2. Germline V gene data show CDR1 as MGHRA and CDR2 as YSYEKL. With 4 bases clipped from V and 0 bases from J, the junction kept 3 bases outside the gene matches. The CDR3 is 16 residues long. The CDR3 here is CASSRGLAGSTDTQYF. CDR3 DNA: TGCGCCAGCAGCCGCGGACTAGCGGGTAGCACAGATACGCAGTATTTT.

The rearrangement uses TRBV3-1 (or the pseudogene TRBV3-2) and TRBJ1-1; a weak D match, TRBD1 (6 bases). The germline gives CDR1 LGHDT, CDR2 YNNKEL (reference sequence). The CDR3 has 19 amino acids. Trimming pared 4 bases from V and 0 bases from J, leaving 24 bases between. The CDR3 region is CASSLPLGQTSNMNTEAFF. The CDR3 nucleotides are TGTGCCAGCAGCCTCCCTCTCGGACAGACCTCCAACATGAACACTGAAGCTTTCTTT.

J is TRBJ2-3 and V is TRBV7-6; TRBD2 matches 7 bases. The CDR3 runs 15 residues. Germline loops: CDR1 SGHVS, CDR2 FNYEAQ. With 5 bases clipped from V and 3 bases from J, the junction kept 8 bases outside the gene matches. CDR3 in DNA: TGTGCCAGCAGCCCGCGGACTAGAAGGACAGATACGCAGTATTTT. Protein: CASSPRTRRTDTQYF.

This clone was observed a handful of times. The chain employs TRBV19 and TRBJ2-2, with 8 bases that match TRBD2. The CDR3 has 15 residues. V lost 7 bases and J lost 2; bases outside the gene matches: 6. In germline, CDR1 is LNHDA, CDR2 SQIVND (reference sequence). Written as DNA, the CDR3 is TGTGCCAGTATAAGGCGGGGGGATAACACCGGGGAGCTGTTTTTT. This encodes CASIRRGDNTGELFF.

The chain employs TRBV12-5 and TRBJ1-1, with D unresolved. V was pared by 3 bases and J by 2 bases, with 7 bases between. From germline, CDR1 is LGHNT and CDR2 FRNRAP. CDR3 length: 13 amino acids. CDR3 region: CASGFWTNTEAFF. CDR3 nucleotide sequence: TGTGCTAGTGGTTTTTGGACTAACACTGAAGCTTTCTTT.